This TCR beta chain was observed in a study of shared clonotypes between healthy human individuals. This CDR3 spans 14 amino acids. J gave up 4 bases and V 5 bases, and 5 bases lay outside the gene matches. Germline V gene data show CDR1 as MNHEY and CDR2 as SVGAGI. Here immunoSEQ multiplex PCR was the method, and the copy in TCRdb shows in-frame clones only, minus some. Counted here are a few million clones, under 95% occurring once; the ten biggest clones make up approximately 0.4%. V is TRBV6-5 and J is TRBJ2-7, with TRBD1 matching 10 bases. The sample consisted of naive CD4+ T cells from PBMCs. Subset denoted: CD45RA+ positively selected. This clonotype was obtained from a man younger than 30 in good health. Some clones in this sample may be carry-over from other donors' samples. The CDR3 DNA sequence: TGTGCCAGCAGTAAAAGGACAGGGGGATACGAGCAGTACTTC. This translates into CASSKRTGGYEQYF.